The clone carrying this T cell receptor (beta chain) occurred a few times. Template switching supplied a universal primer site; unique molecular identifiers were carried on the cDNA. TCRdb reprocessed the 5' RACE reads with MiXCR, giving one entry per CDR3 protein. The table records fewer than 900,000 distinct CDR3 sequences, approximately 18% of them present only once. The sample is drawn from a study of identical twins. The germline V gene encodes CDR1 LGHDT and CDR2 YNNKEL (reference sequence). CDR3 length equals 18 residues. Trimming pared 3 bases from V and 0 bases from J, leaving 15 bases between. This same sample was also taken into another study, of T cells expressing NK-cell markers.

V and J are TRBV3-1 and TRBJ1-6, with a tentative D call TRBD1 (6 bases). The receptor was isolated from a woman in her late teens or twenties in good health. The specimen was PBMCs. In nucleotides, the CDR3 is TGTGCCAGCAGCCAGGGACATTTGGGGGGCTCCTATAATTCACCCCTCCACTTT. Amino acids: CASSQGHLGGSYNSPLHF.